This note documents a single T cell receptor beta chain sequence. This record comes from a study of blood T cell repertoires in COVID-19. Profiled with immunoSEQ multiplex PCR; TCRdb holds only in-frame clones, not every one. The data contain around 170,000 clones, about 86% of them singletons. CDR3 length: 13 amino acids. CDR1 LGHDT and CDR2 YNNKEL come from the germline V gene (reference sequence). Trimming removed 5 bases at V and 6 bases at J, with 12 bases between. This receptor was identified in a man in his thirties or forties with active or convalescent COVID-19. The sequencing input was peripheral blood. The chain joins TRBV3-1 (or the pseudogene TRBV3-2) to TRBJ2-3, with D maybe TRBD1 (5 bases). The chain's CDR3 is CASSFQGGDTQYF. The CDR3 region has the DNA TGTGCCAGCAGCTTCCAGGGTGGTGATACGCAGTATTTT.